The 5 T cell receptor beta chains listed next were all sequenced from one sample in a study of shared clonotypes between healthy human individuals. TCRdb keeps only in-frame clones here, not all; method: immunoSEQ multiplex PCR. The table has more than 900,000 clones, approximately 80% seen once; the top ten hold roughly 0.55%. Sequencing was done on a sample of memory CD4+ T cells from PBMCs. The subset was: CD45RA-negative fraction. These receptors were collected from a man between 18 and 35 years old in good health. Some clones in this sample may be carry-over from other donors' samples.

The chain combines TRBV5-1 with TRBJ2-2; weak D call: TRBD2 (6 bases). This CDR3 is 14 amino acids long. V shed 4 bases and J shed 6 bases, with 13 bases lying between them. Germline V CDR1 and CDR2: SGHRS, YFSETQ. This chain's CDR3 is CASSGGTGSGELFF. CDR3 sequence (DNA): TGCGCCAGCAGCGGGGGGACTGGTTCCGGGGAGCTGTTTTTT.

The chain links TRBV4-2 to TRBJ2-6, with D maybe TRBD2 (6 bases). V lost 0 bases to trimming and J lost 0 bases, with 12 bases between them. This CDR3 is built from 18 residues. Germline CDR1 LGHNA, CDR2 YNFKEQ. CDR3 region: CASSQERGSGSGANVLTF. The CDR3 DNA sequence: TGTGCCAGCAGCCAAGAAAGGGGTAGCGGCTCTGGGGCCAACGTCCTGACTTTC.

The genes are TRBV30 and TRBJ1-3; the match to TRBD1 covers 8 bases. This CDR3 is 14 amino acids long. The V gene's germline CDR1 is GTSNPN and CDR2 SVGIG (reference sequence). J lost 8 bases, V lost 3 bases, and 9 bases had no gene match. CDR3 DNA: TGTGCCTGGAGACTGCAGGGGGCGGCGGACACCATATATTTT. This codes for CAWRLQGAADTIYF.

The gene calls are TRBV2 and TRBJ1-5, with TRBD1 matching over 9 bases. With V trimmed by 4 bases and J by 6 bases, 4 bases remained unmatched. Per the germline V gene, CDR1 is SNHLY and CDR2 is FYNNEI. The CDR3 sequence is 14 residues long. The CDR3 here is CASSGTGESQPQHF. CDR3 nucleotide sequence: TGTGCCAGCAGTGGGACAGGGGAGAGTCAGCCCCAGCATTTT.

V and J are TRBV11-3 and TRBJ2-2; D could derive from TRBD1 or TRBD2 (5 bases each). The germline CDR1 and CDR2 sequences are SGHNT and YENEEA. This CDR3 region has 15 residues. V gave up 0 bases and J gave up 5 bases, with 10 bases separating them. The CDR3 bases are TGTGCCAGCAGCTTAGATTTATGGGGGACCGGGGAGCTGTTTTTT. It translates to CASSLDLWGTGELFF. The full variable domain, in which reference TRBV11-3 and TRBJ2-2 provide the parts outside the CDR3, is EAGVVQSPRYKIIEKKQPVAFWCNPISGHNTLYWYLQNLGQGPELLIRYENEEAVDDSQLPKDRFSAERLKGVDSTLKIQPAELGDSAVYLCASSLDLWGTGELFFGEGSRLTVL.